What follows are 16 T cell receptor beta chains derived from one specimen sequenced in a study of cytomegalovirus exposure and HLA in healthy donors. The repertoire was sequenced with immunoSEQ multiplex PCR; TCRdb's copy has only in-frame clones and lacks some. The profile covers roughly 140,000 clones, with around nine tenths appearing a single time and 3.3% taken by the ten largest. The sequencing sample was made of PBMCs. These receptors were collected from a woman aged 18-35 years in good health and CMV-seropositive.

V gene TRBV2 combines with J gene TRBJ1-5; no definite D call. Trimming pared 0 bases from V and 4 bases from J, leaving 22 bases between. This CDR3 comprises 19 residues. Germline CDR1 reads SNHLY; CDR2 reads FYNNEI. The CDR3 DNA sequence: TGTGCCAGCAGTGAAGCGCGCACTAGGGTGGGCCCGCTAAATCAGCCCCAGCATTTT. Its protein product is CASSEARTRVGPLNQPQHF.

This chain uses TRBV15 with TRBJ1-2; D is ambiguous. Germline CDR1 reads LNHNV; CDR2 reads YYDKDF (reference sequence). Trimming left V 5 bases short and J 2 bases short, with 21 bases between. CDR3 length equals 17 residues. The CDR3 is CATSRKKRRGSNYGYTF. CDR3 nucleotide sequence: TGTGCCACCAGCCGAAAAAAACGGAGAGGATCCAACTATGGCTACACCTTC.

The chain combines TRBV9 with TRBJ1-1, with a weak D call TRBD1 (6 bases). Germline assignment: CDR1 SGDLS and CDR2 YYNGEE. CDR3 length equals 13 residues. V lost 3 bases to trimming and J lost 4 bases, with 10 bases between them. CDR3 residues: CASSATGRTEAFF. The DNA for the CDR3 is TGTGCCAGCAGCGCTACAGGGCGCACTGAAGCTTTCTTT.

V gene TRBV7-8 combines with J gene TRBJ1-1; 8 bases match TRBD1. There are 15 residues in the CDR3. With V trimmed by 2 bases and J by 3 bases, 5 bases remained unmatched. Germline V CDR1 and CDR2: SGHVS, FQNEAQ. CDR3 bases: TGTGCCAGCAGCTTACAGACAGGGGTGGACACTGAAGCTTTCTTT. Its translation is CASSLQTGVDTEAFF. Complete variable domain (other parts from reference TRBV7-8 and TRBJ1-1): GAGVSQSPRYKVAKRGQDVALRCDPISGHVSLFWYQQALGQGPEFLTYFQNEAQLDKSGLPSDRFFAERPEGSVSTLKIQRTQQEDSAVYLCASSLQTGVDTEAFFGQGTRLTVV.

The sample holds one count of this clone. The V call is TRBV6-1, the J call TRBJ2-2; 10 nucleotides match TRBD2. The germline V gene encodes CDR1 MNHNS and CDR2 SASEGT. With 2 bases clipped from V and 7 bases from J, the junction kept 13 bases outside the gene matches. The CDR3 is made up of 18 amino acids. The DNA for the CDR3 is TGTGCCAGCAGTGAATCCCCAAGAGCGGGAGGGCCGGACGGGGAGCTGTTTTTT. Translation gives CASSESPRAGGPDGELFF.

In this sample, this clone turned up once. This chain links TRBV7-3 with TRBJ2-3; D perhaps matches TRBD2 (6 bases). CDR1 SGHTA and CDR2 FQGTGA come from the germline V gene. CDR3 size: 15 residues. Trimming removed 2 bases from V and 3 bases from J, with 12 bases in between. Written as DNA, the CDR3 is TGTGCCAGCAGCTTACAACCAGGAGGGACAGATACGCAGTATTTT. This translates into CASSLQPGGTDTQYF.

The CDR3 DNA follows: TGTGCCAGCACCGAGGGAGCTGAGCAGTTCTTC. As protein: CASTEGAEQFF. This rearrangement joins TRBV6-5 to TRBJ2-1; D perhaps matches TRBD2 (5 bases). V lost 7 bases to trimming and J lost 9 bases, with 10 bases between them. This CDR3 has 11 amino acids. Per germline, CDR1 MNHEY and CDR2 SVGAGI.

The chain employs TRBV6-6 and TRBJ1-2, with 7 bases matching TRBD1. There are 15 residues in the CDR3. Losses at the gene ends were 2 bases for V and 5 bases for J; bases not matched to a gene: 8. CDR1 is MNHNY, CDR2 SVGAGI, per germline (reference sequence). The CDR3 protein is CASSYEGGTAYGYTF. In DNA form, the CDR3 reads TGTGCCAGCAGTTACGAGGGCGGGACAGCTTATGGCTACACCTTC.

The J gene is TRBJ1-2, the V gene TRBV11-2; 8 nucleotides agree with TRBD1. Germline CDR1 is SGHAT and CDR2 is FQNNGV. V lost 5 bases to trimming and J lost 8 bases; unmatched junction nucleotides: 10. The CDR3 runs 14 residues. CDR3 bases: TGTGCCAGCAGCCCCGACAGGGGCGCAAGGGGCTACACCTTC. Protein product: CASSPDRGARGYTF.

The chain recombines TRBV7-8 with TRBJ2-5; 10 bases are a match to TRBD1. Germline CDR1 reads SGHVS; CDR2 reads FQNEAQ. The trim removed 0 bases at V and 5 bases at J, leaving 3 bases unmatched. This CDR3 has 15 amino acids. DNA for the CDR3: TGTGCCAGCAGCTTAGCGGGGACAGGGGTCGAGACCCAGTACTTC. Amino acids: CASSLAGTGVETQYF.

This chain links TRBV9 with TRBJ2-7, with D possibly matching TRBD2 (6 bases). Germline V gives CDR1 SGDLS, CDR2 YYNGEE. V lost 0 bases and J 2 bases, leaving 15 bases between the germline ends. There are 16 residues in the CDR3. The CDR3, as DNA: TGTGCCAGCAGCGTAGGGGATCCGGGAGTAACCTACGAGCAGTACTTC. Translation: CASSVGDPGVTYEQYF. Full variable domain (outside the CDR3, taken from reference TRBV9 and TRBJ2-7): DSGVTQTPKHLITATGQRVTLRCSPRSGDLSVYWYQQSLDQGLQFLIQYYNGEERAKGNILERFSAQQFPDLHSELNLSSLELGDSALYFCASSVGDPGVTYEQYFGPGTRLTVT.

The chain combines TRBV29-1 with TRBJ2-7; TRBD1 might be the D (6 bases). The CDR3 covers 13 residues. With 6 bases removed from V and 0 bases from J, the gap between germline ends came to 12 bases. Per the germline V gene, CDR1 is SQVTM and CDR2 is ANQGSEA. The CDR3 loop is CSVVGHLSYEQYF. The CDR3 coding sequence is TGCAGCGTAGTGGGACACCTCTCCTACGAGCAGTACTTC.

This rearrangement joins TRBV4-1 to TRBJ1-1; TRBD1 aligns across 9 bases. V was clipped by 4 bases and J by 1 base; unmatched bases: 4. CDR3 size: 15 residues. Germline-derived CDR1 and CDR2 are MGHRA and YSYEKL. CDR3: CASSRWDRENTEAFF. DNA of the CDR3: TGCGCCAGCAGCCGGTGGGACAGGGAGAACACTGAAGCTTTCTTT.

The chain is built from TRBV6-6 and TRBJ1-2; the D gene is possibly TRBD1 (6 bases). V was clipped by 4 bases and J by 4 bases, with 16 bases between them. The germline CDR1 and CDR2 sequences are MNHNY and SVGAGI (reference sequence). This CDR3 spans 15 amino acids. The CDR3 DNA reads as TGTGCCAGCAGTTCACAGGGAGGGGATTCCTATGGCTACACCTTC. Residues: CASSSQGGDSYGYTF.

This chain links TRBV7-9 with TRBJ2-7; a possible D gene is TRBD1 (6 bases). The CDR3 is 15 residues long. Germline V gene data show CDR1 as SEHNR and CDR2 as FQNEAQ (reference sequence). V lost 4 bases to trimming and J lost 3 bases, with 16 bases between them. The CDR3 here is CASSSSGTPYYEQYF. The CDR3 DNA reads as TGTGCCAGCAGCTCCTCCGGGACACCTTACTACGAGCAGTACTTC. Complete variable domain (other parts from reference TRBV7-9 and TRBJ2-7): DTGVSQNPRHKITKRGQNVTFRCDPISEHNRLYWYRQTLGQGPEFLTYFQNEAQLEKSRLLSDRFSAERPKGSFSTLEIQRTEQGDSAMYLCASSSSGTPYYEQYFGPGTRLTVT.

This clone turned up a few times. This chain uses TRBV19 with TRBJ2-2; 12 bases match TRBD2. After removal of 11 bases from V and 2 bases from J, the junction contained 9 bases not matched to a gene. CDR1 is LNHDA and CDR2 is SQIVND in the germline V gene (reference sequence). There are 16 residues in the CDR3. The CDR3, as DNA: TGTGCCTCTAATCCTAGCGGGAGGGTTAACACCGGGGAGCTGTTTTTT. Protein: CASNPSGRVNTGELFF.